Each of the 9 T cell receptor beta chains below was sequenced from the same sample in a study of T cells in Graves' hyperthyroidism and ophthalmopathy. Amplified TCR beta CDR3 regions came from RNA transcripts. During a first-round RT-PCR of the TCR CDR3, the HTBI primer set was used. TCRdb used MiXCR to reprocess the multiplex PCR reads, holding one entry per CDR3 protein. The table includes 490,000 or so distinct CDR3 sequences, roughly 21% detected once. Sequencing was performed on blood. Receptors originate from a man in his forties with Graves' ophthalmopathy.

This rearrangement joins TRBV5-4 to TRBJ2-2, with no clear D. Germline V gene data show CDR1 as SGHNT and CDR2 as YYREEE (reference sequence). Trimming took 4 bases from V and 4 from J, leaving 20 bases between them. The CDR3 is 17 amino acids. The CDR3 loop is CASSELWSALSTGELFF. In DNA, the CDR3 is TGTGCCAGCAGCGAACTCTGGTCGGCCCTATCCACCGGGGAGCTGTTTTTT.

The rearrangement joins TRBV6-6 to TRBJ1-3, with D tentatively TRBD1 (6 bases). Trimming took 0 bases from V and 3 from J, leaving 9 bases between them. The CDR3 extends over 15 amino acids. Germline assignment: CDR1 MNHNY and CDR2 SVGAGI (reference sequence). The CDR3 region is CASSYSTGYGNTIYF. Written as DNA, the CDR3 is TGTGCCAGCAGTTACTCAACAGGGTATGGAAACACCATATATTTT.

The CDR3 DNA is TGCAGTGCTAGACTGGACGGGCATTCTGGTCAGCCCCAGCATTTT. Its translation: CSARLDGHSGQPQHF. The chain has TRBV20-1 and TRBJ1-5; the D is unclear. The CDR3 totals 15 residues. Germline values: CDR1 DFQATT, CDR2 SNEGSKA (reference sequence). V was shortened by 2 bases and J by 6 bases, with 17 bases between the two germline ends.

This clonotype showed up just a few times. The CDR3 is CASSFPAAGELFF. The CDR3 bases are TGTGCCAGCAGTTTCCCTGCGGCCGGGGAGCTGTTTTTT. The gene calls are TRBV27 and TRBJ2-2; D is uncertain. Between the trimmed V and J ends, which lost 3 bases and 6 bases, there was a span of 8 bases. This CDR3 has 13 amino acids. The germline V gene has CDR1 MNHEY and CDR2 SMNVEV (reference sequence).

The chain has TRBV7-9 and TRBJ1-2, with TRBD1 identical over 9 bases. After removal of 7 bases from V and 6 bases from J, the junction contained 12 bases not matched to a gene. CDR3 length: 15 residues. Germline CDR1 is SEHNR and CDR2 is FQNEAQ (reference sequence). This chain's CDR3 is CASNFPSTGGDGYTF. In DNA form, the CDR3 reads TGTGCCAGCAACTTCCCCTCGACAGGGGGGGATGGCTACACCTTC.

Concerning this clonotype: A much larger clone sits a single nucleotide away, making a read error possible. The rearrangement uses TRBV5-1 and TRBJ2-1; D perhaps matches TRBD1 (5 bases). The J call is in doubt because the DNA end fits TRBJ2-7 better. Germline V gives CDR1 SGHRS, CDR2 YFSETQ. The CDR3 runs 14 residues. The CDR3 DNA reads as TGCGCCAGCAGCCAGGACACGCTCGCCAATGAGCAGTACTTC. This sequence encodes CASSQDTLANEQYF.

CDR3 loop: CASSQLITNEKLFF. CDR3 coding DNA: TGTGCCAGCAGCCAGCTTATCACTAATGAAAAACTGTTTTTT. This rearrangement joins TRBV6-1 to TRBJ1-4; D is unclear. V was trimmed by 6 bases and J by 2 bases, leaving 10 bases between them. The CDR3 loop spans 14 amino acids. CDR1 and CDR2 (germline): MNHNS, SASEGT.

The chain uses TRBV10-3 and TRBJ1-3; D is unclear. CDR1 and CDR2 (germline): ENHRY, SYGVKD. The CDR3 is 13 residues long. The germline V and J ends were trimmed by 3 bases and 8 bases, with 11 bases remaining between them. The CDR3 here is CAISDSAVDTIYF. Here the CDR3 DNA reads TGTGCCATCAGTGACTCCGCAGTAGACACCATATATTTT.

In this sample, this clonotype turned up many times. V usage is TRBV28 and J usage is TRBJ2-5; 7 bases are a match to TRBD2. This CDR3 contains 14 residues. Per the germline V gene, CDR1 is MDHEN and CDR2 is SYDVKM. J lost 1 base, V lost 8 bases, and 7 bases had no gene match. The CDR3, as DNA: TGTGCCAGCGGGGAGGGAGGTAGCCAAGAGACCCAGTACTTC. It codes for CASGEGGSQETQYF.